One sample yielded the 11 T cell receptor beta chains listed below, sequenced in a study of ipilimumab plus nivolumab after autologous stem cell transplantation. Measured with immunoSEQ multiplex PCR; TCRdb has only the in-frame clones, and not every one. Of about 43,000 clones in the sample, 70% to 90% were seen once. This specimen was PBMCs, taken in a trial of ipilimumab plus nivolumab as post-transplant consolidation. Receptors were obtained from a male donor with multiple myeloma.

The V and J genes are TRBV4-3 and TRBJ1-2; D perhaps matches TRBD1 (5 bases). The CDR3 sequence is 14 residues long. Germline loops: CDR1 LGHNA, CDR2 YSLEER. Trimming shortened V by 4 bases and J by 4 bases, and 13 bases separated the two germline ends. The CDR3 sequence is CASSPRGIIYGYTF. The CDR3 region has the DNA TGCGCCAGCAGCCCCCGGGGGATTATCTATGGCTACACCTTC.

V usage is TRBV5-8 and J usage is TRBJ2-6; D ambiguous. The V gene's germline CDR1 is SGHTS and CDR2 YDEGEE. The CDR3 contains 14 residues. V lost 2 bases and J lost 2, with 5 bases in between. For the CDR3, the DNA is TGTGCCAGCAGCTTTCGGCCTGGGGCCAACGTCCTGACTTTC. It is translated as CASSFRPGANVLTF. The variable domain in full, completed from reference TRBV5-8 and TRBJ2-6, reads EAGVTQSPTHLIKTRGQQATLRCSPISGHTSVYWYQQALGLGLQFLLWYDEGEERNRGNFPPRFSGRQFPNYSSELNVNALELEDSALYLCASSFRPGANVLTFGAGSRLTVL.

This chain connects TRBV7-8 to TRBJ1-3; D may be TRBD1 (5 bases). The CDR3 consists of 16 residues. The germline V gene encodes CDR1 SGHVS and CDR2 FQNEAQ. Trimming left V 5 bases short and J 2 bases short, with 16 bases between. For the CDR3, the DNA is TGTGCCAGCAGCCCCGCGGGGGTTGTCGCTGGAAACACCATATATTTT. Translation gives CASSPAGVVAGNTIYF.

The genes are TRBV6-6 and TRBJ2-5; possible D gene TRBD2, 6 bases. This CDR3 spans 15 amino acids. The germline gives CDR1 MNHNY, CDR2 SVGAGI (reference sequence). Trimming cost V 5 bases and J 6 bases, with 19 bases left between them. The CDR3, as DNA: TGTGCCAGCAGTAGGGTCCGGGGGACTTCGAAGACCCAGTACTTC. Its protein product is CASSRVRGTSKTQYF.

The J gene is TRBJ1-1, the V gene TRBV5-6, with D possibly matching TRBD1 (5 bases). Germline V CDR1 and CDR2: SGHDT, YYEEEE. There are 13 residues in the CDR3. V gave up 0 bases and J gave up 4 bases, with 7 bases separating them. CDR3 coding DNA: TGTGCCAGCAGCTTGGGACAGATCACTGAAGCTTTCTTT. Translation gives CASSLGQITEAFF.

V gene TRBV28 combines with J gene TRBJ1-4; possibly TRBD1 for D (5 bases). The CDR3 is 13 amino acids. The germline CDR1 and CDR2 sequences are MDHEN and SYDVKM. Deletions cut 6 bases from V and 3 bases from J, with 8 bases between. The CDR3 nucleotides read TGTGCCAGCAGCTGGGGGGCTAATGAAAAACTGTTTTTT. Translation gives CASSWGANEKLFF.

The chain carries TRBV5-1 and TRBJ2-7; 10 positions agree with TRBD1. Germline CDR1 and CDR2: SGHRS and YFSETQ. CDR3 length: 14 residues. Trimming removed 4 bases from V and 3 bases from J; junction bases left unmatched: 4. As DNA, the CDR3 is TGCGCCAGCAGCCCGGGACAGGGGAACTACGAGCAGTACTTC. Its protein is CASSPGQGNYEQYF.

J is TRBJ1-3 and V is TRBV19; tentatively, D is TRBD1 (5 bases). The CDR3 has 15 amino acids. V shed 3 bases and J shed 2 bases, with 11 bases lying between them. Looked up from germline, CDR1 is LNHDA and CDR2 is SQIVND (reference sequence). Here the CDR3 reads CASSIRVVAGNTIYF. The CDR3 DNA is TGTGCCAGTAGTATCAGGGTGGTCGCTGGAAACACCATATATTTT.

The CDR3 DNA reads as TGTGCCAGCAGCCTGGGTGCTTATGGCTACACCTTC. Translating it yields CASSLGAYGYTF. V usage is TRBV28 and J usage is TRBJ1-2; D gene ambiguous. V gave up 6 bases and J gave up 5 bases, with 10 bases separating them. The V gene's germline CDR1 is MDHEN and CDR2 SYDVKM. The CDR3 sequence is 12 residues long.

The CDR3 reads CASSPAGGEGETQYF. The CDR3 DNA sequence: TGTGCCAGCTCACCAGCTGGGGGCGAAGGAGAGACCCAGTACTTC. The chain employs TRBV18 and TRBJ2-5; D is possibly TRBD1 (6 bases). CDR1 and CDR2 (germline): KGHSH, LQKENI. CDR3 size: 15 residues. Trimming removed 2 bases from V and 4 bases from J, with 14 bases in between.

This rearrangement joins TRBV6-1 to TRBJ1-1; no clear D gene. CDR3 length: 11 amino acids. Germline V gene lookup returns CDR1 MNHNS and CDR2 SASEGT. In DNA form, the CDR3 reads TGTGGGATTGGTGAGAACACTGAAGCTTTCTTT. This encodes CGIGENTEAFF.